Following are 22 T cell receptor beta chains from one sample sequenced in a study of CD8 T cells in ankylosing spondylitis. One entry per CDR3 protein results from TCRdb running MiXCR on the 5' RACE reads. The sample contains around 130,000 distinct CDR3 sequences, roughly a tenth of which appear only once. Sequencing used blood, either unsorted or a sorted T cell fraction (not recorded which). The receptors shown here come from a male donor with ankylosing spondylitis or in good health (not recorded which).

The chain joins TRBV6-1 to TRBJ2-2; 10 bases fit TRBD2. Germline CDR1 is MNHNS and CDR2 is SASEGT. The CDR3 totals 14 residues. Losses at the gene ends were 6 bases for V and 6 bases for J; bases not matched to a gene: 4. In DNA, the CDR3 is TGTGCCAGCAGGATTAGCGGGAGGTCCGGGGAGCTGTTTTTT. This encodes CASRISGRSGELFF.

The sample holds many counts of this clonotype. V gene TRBV5-1 combines with J gene TRBJ1-4; D is possibly TRBD1 (6 bases). The ends were cut back, 4 bases at V and 4 bases at J, with 8 bases in the middle. Germline values: CDR1 SGHRS, CDR2 YFSETQ. This CDR3 region has 13 residues. The chain's CDR3 is CASSRQDNEKLFF. The CDR3 bases are TGCGCCAGCAGCCGACAGGATAATGAAAAACTGTTTTTT.

V and J are TRBV7-3 and TRBJ2-5; D is possibly TRBD1 (5 bases). Between the trimmed V and J ends, which lost 0 bases and 4 bases, there was a span of 9 bases. Germline assignment: CDR1 SGHTA and CDR2 FQGTGA. CDR3 length: 14 amino acids. Here the CDR3 DNA reads TGTGCCAGCAGCTTAACTGGACATCTAGAGACCCAGTACTTC. This encodes CASSLTGHLETQYF.

This chain links TRBV29-1 with TRBJ2-3, with D uncertain. The germline V gene encodes CDR1 SQVTM and CDR2 ANQGSEA. The CDR3 sequence is 14 residues long. Trimming removed 5 bases at V and 2 bases at J, with 14 bases between. CDR3 residues: CSVTTLAYTDTQYF. CDR3 coding DNA: TGCAGCGTTACGACACTGGCATACACAGATACGCAGTATTTT.

This clonotype was seen repeatedly, ten times or more. V gene TRBV12-3 or TRBV12-4 combines with J gene TRBJ1-4, with unresolved D. V lost 8 bases to trimming and J lost 0 bases, with 7 bases between them. CDR3 length equals 13 residues. CDR3 sequence: CASAETTNEKLFF. The CDR3 region has the DNA TGTGCCAGCGCGGAAACAACTAATGAAAAACTGTTTTTT.

This clonotype appeared many times. The chain carries TRBV20-1 and TRBJ2-5; 10 bases line up with TRBD2. Losses at the gene ends were 5 bases for V and 5 bases for J; bases not matched to a gene: 5. Germline V gene sequence: CDR1 DFQATT, CDR2 SNEGSKA (reference sequence). CDR3 length equals 13 residues. The CDR3 DNA reads TGCAGTGCTTCTCCACTAGCGGGGGAGACCCAGTACTTC. It is translated as CSASPLAGETQYF.

Ten or more counts support this clonotype. The chain carries TRBV7-2 and TRBJ2-3; TRBD2 agrees at 9 bases. Germline CDR1 SGHTA, CDR2 FQGNSA. The CDR3 contains 12 residues. J gave up 8 bases and V 5 bases, and 2 bases lay outside the gene matches. The CDR3 DNA follows: TGTGCCAGCAGCCTGACTAGCGGTACGCAGTATTTT. It yields the protein CASSLTSGTQYF.

This clonotype was seen more than once but under ten times. The chain is built from TRBV7-2 and TRBJ2-7; TRBD2 matches at 12 bases. The trim removed 5 bases at V and 2 bases at J, leaving 4 bases unmatched. CDR3 length: 15 residues. Germline values: CDR1 SGHTA, CDR2 FQGNSA. Here the CDR3 reads CASSRTSGTPYEQYF. DNA of the CDR3: TGTGCCAGCAGCAGGACTAGCGGGACCCCCTACGAGCAGTACTTC.

This clonotype was counted ten times or more. Its ends do not fully match the called genes, so a read error is possible. The gene calls are TRBV7-9 and TRBJ2-3; D is undetermined. Germline V gene data show CDR1 as SEHNR and CDR2 as FQNEAQ (reference sequence). The CDR3 is 12 residues long. The CDR3 nucleotides are TGTGCCAGCAGCTTTCGAGCCGCCCACCCCTTTTTT. This codes for CASSFRAAHPFF.

In its sample, this clonotype was seen many times. This chain connects TRBV20-1 to TRBJ2-1, with 12 bases aligning to TRBD2. CDR1 and CDR2 from the germline V gene are DFQATT and SNEGSKA (reference sequence). The CDR3 is 14 amino acids. J gave up 6 bases and V 4 bases, and 4 bases lay outside the gene matches. The CDR3 loop reads CSATSGRALNEQFF. DNA for the CDR3: TGCAGTGCTACTAGCGGGAGGGCCCTCAATGAGCAGTTCTTC.

The chain uses TRBV28 and TRBJ2-1; a weak D match, TRBD2 (6 bases). Germline V gene data show CDR1 as MDHEN and CDR2 as SYDVKM. Deletions cut 5 bases from V and 8 bases from J, with 10 bases between. The CDR3 is 12 residues long. CDR3 amino acids: CASSARLDEQFF. CDR3 DNA sequence: TGTGCCAGCAGTGCCCGACTAGATGAGCAGTTCTTC.

In regard to this clonotype: Being one base from a much bigger clone, this may be a read error. The gene calls are TRBV7-2 and TRBJ2-7; 8 nucleotides agree with TRBD1. V was clipped by 2 bases and J by 3 bases; unmatched bases: 3. Germline assignment: CDR1 SGHTA and CDR2 FQGNSA. CDR3 size: 14 residues. The CDR3 region is CASSLIRGLYEQYF. For the CDR3, the DNA is TGTGCCAGCAGCTTAATCAGGGGGCTCTACGAGCAGTACTTC.

This clonotype was found many times. V and J are TRBV4-3 and TRBJ2-2, with 9 bases aligning to TRBD2. The CDR3 consists of 18 residues. Germline-derived CDR1 and CDR2 are LGHNA and YSLEER. With V trimmed by 1 base and J by 3 bases, 9 bases remained unmatched. The chain's CDR3 is CASSQGFAGGVYTGELFF. The DNA of the CDR3 is TGCGCCAGCAGCCAAGGGTTTGCGGGAGGGGTCTACACCGGGGAGCTGTTTTTT.

This sequence joins TRBV12-3 or TRBV12-4 and TRBJ2-2, with 10 bases aligning to TRBD2. The CDR3 is 16 residues long. With 7 bases clipped from V and 2 bases from J, the junction kept 7 bases outside the gene matches. DNA of the CDR3: TGTGCCAGCAAAATGGGACTAGCGATTAACACCGGGGAGCTGTTTTTT. Amino acid sequence: CASKMGLAINTGELFF.

Ten or more counts support this clonotype. The chain is built from TRBV7-8 and TRBJ1-1; 8 bases map to TRBD1. The CDR3 consists of 17 residues. The germline V gene has CDR1 SGHVS and CDR2 FQNEAQ. The trim removed 1 base at V and 0 bases at J, leaving 7 bases unmatched. DNA of the CDR3: TGTGCCAGCAGCTTAGGACAGGGGAGCACTATGAACACTGAAGCTTTCTTT. Protein product: CASSLGQGSTMNTEAFF.

This chain uses TRBV5-1 with TRBJ2-1, with 9 bases identical to TRBD2. V lost 4 bases, J lost 9 bases, and 8 bases stayed unmatched. The CDR3 runs to 14 residues. CDR1 is SGHRS and CDR2 is YFSETQ in the germline V gene. The CDR3 DNA reads TGCGCCAGCAGCCGTTCCGGGACTAGCTCTGAGCAGTTCTTC. It codes for CASSRSGTSSEQFF.

This clonotype was seen a few times. V and J are TRBV4-2 and TRBJ2-1; D is undetermined. This CDR3 has 15 amino acids. The germline gives CDR1 LGHNA, CDR2 YNFKEQ. With 4 bases removed from V and 7 bases from J, the gap between germline ends came to 17 bases. CDR3 amino acids: CASSPNSETGNEQFF. The CDR3 DNA reads TGTGCCAGCAGCCCCAACTCCGAAACTGGTAATGAGCAGTTCTTC.

This clonotype was counted only a few times. The V gene is TRBV2, the J gene TRBJ2-3; D gene uncertain. Trimming pared 7 bases from V and 0 bases from J, leaving 5 bases between. Germline CDR1 and CDR2: SNHLY and FYNNEI. This CDR3 region has 12 residues. CDR3 DNA sequence: TGTGCCAGCACGTTTAGCACAGATACGCAGTATTTT. Translation: CASTFSTDTQYF.

In its sample, this clonotype was seen many times. The V and J genes are TRBV20-1 and TRBJ2-3, with D perhaps matching TRBD1 (5 bases). The germline V and J ends were trimmed by 7 bases and 3 bases, with 17 bases remaining between them. In germline, CDR1 is DFQATT, CDR2 SNEGSKA (reference sequence). The CDR3 is 14 residues long. Here the CDR3 reads CSGLSGAGTDTQYF. DNA for the CDR3: TGCAGTGGCTTGTCTGGGGCCGGAACAGATACGCAGTATTTT.

Ten or more counts support this clonotype. This chain links TRBV28 with TRBJ2-1, with a weak D call TRBD1 (5 bases). Germline-derived CDR1 and CDR2 are MDHEN and SYDVKM. V gave up 2 bases and J gave up 8 bases, with 10 bases separating them. There are 13 residues in the CDR3. The chain's CDR3 is CASSLNRPDEQFF. The CDR3, as DNA: TGTGCCAGCAGTTTAAACAGGCCCGATGAGCAGTTCTTC.

This chain links TRBV25-1 with TRBJ2-1, with TRBD1 matching 12 bases. The CDR3 totals 16 residues. CDR1 is MGHDK, CDR2 SYGVNS, per germline. J was trimmed by 8 bases and V by 5 bases; bases with no gene match: 10. Here the CDR3 reads CASSSPGTGGGHEQFF. The CDR3 DNA sequence: TGTGCCAGCAGTTCCCCCGGGACAGGGGGCGGGCATGAGCAGTTCTTC.

This clonotype was found many times. The chain links TRBV4-1 to TRBJ2-1; 7 bases are a match to TRBD2. This CDR3 has 14 residues. Germline CDR1 reads MGHRA; CDR2 reads YSYEKL. The V gene end was trimmed by 2 bases and the J gene end by 4 bases; junction bases not matched to a gene: 2. The CDR3 is CASSQLADYNEQFF. The CDR3 DNA follows: TGCGCCAGCAGCCAACTAGCGGATTACAATGAGCAGTTCTTC.